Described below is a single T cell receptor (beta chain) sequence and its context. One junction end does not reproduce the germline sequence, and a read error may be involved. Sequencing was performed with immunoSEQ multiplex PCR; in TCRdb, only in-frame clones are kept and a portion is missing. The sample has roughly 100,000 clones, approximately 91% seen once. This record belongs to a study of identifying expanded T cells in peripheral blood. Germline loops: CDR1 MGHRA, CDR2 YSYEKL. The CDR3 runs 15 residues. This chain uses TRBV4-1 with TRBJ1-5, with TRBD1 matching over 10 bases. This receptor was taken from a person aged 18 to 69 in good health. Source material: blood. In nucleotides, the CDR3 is TGCGCCAGCAGCCTGTCGACAGGGGGCAACCAGCCCCAGCATTTT. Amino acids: CASSLSTGGNQPQHF.